This TCR beta chain was documented in a study of T-cell reconstitution after alpha-beta-depleted transplantation in children. Points from the study as a whole: Surviving recipient cells, namely T cells and thymic progenitors, were the source of high day-60 TCRbeta diversity in some patients. Alpha-beta T cells present about two months after transplant were reported to originate from several hundred expanded graft clones. Newly made T cells mostly supplied T-cell counts and diversity one year after transplant.

Unique molecular identifiers were used to barcode this TCRbeta library. TCRdb independently ran MiXCR on the PCR reads; one entry per CDR3 protein. The sample consists of under 50,000 distinct CDR3 sequences, approximately 52% of them appearing once. Looked up from germline, CDR1 is MDHEN and CDR2 is SYDVKM. Trimming removed 6 bases from V and 5 bases from J, with 10 bases in between. This CDR3 has 13 amino acids. Points on this clonotype: The antigen is undetermined.

The rearrangement links TRBV28 to TRBJ1-4, with D possibly TRBD1 on 5 matching bases. The material was peripheral blood, obtained before TCRalphabeta/CD19-depleted stem cell transplant. This clonotype originated in a boy under three years old with SCID, due to receive a stem cell transplant. CDR3 bases: TGTGCCAGCAGCCCCGGGGCGAATGAAAAACTGTTTTTT. Translated, it gives CASSPGANEKLFF.